This T cell receptor (beta chain) was recovered during a study of regulatory T cells in long-lasting Graves disease. Study observations and caveats: Persistent disease samples used TRBV28, TRBJ1-2 and TRBJ2-5 preferentially. Lower TCR diversity was seen in persistent Graves' patients than in newly diagnosed ones.

Per the germline V gene, CDR1 is SQVTM and CDR2 is ANQGSEA. The ends lost 3 bases at V and 4 bases at J; junction bases unmatched: 3. The CDR3 consists of 14 residues. This clonotype was observed at least ten times. Its specificity is not known. Investigators prepared the TCR beta libraries by applying iRepertoire HTBI primers and Arm-PCR of CDR3 regions. Per the original data handling: Samples revealed under 65 TRBV and over 12 TRBJ segments. TCRdb passed the multiplex PCR reads through MiXCR, listing each CDR3 protein once. For this entry, the V and J calls and clone size follow TCRdb and not the study's own pipeline. In the table there are approximately 490,000 distinct CDR3 sequences, about a sixth of which are singletons. This sample's time point: newly diagnosed GD, antithyroid drugs for less than 3 months. The TCR library was made from RNA that had been extracted from PBMCs in TRIzol. The same data also went into a second study, on T cells in Graves' hyperthyroidism and ophthalmopathy. That work adds: With the HTBI primer set, the TCR CDR3 went through a first round of RT-PCR.

This rearrangement joins TRBV29-1 to TRBJ2-1; 10 bases are shared with TRBD2. The sample here was peripheral blood mononuclear cells (PBMCs), taken at new diagnosis, from a patient treated with antithyroid drugs. The clonotype comes from a man between 40 and 49 years old with Graves disease. The chain's CDR3 is CSVEGTSVYNEQFF. CDR3 coding DNA: TGCAGCGTTGAGGGGACTAGCGTGTACAATGAGCAGTTCTTC.